This TCR beta chain was sequenced for a study of T-cell reconstitution after alpha-beta-depleted transplantation in children. It was with unique molecular identifiers that the TCRbeta library was prepared. TCRdb itself ran the PCR reads through MiXCR, one entry per CDR3 protein. The repertoire holds around 370,000 distinct CDR3 sequences, with approximately 10% as singletons. This CDR3 spans 12 amino acids. Germline CDR1 and CDR2: SGHVS and FNYEAQ. Comments on this clonotype: The junction differs from germline at one of its ends, possibly a read error.

The sequence was collected from a human donor who donated a stem cell graft to a child with acute lymphoblastic leukemia. The sequences come from PBMCs from the stem cell graft donor, collected from the stem cell graft. This chain links TRBV7-6 with TRBJ2-7, with D possibly being TRBD1 (6 bases). For the CDR3, the DNA is TGTGCCAGCATCTTAGGGGGTTACGAGCAGTACTTC. Translating gives CASILGGYEQYF.